The subject of this entry is one T cell receptor (beta chain). Its antigen is not yet known. No much larger clone is present one base from it, and per-base qualities are unavailable. A cohort of some 29 patients with locally advanced or metastatic urothelial carcinoma, treated at Memorial Sloan Kettering on a trial protocol, was included. Peripheral blood mononuclear cells were collected pretreatment and during treatment, with between 1 and 8 total time points obtained per patient. The Qiagen DNeasy Blood extraction kit was used to purify genomic DNA from total PBMCs and tumor samples. PBMCs were collected pretreatment and during treatment, and were isolated and stored as previously described. The record originates from a study of PD-L1 blockade in urothelial cancer (dated by TCRdb to about 2017). Study-wide context: Every patient began therapy in 2014 and was given atezolizumab 1,200 mg intravenously every 3 weeks. About 85% of the roughly 29 patients were males with bladder-origin urothelial cancer, and about 60% of the roughly 29 reported a prior smoking history. Patients had an ECOG performance status of 0 or 1 and had received between 0 and 3 prior chemotherapy regimens. Blood samples were analyzed 3 weeks after the start of treatment (second dose) and 6 weeks after the start of treatment. Blood samples yielded a median of roughly 140,000 T cells and around 80,000 unique TCRs, with median clonality around 0.083. The study, an exploratory multi-omic analysis, examined somatic, immune and clinical correlates of response to PD-L1 blockade with atezolizumab in urothelial cancer. TCR sequencing covered pretreatment tumor samples and matched, serially collected peripheral blood taken before and after atezolizumab treatment. Durable clinical benefit meant progression-free survival longer than 6 months, and TCR features were also tested against progression-free and overall survival. In the same patients who had TCR sequencing, pretreatment tumors also underwent whole exome sequencing and RNA sequencing. Durable clinical benefit was achieved by nine patients but not by the remaining 20. Over 28 patients had pretreatment blood TCR-seq, some 25 had at least one posttreatment blood collection, and some 25 had tumor TCR-seq. The full study reports these points: Because the sample size was small (n of about 30) and many exploratory analyses were performed, the results are intended to be hypothesis-generating. Greater expansion of tumor-associated TCR clones in peripheral blood 3 weeks after the start of treatment was observed in patients with durable benefit (n ≈ 24, p = 0.022). A pretreatment peripheral blood TCR clonality below the median was linked to improved progression-free and overall survival.

Synthetic TCR analog templates were spiked into each PCR to estimate absolute template abundance from read counts. The immunoSEQ assay used bias-controlled V and J gene primers to amplify TCRbeta CDR3 regions from genomic DNA. Rearranged TCRbeta segments were sequenced at approximately 20X coverage. Per the source publication's procedure: Clustering was used to correct sequencing errors, and CDR3s were annotated against IMGT to assign V, D and J genes. Only productive TCRbeta rearrangements were used in downstream analyses, excluding out-of-frame or stop-codon sequences. Clonality was calculated as one minus the Shannon entropy normalized by the log of the number of unique productive sequences. Fisher's exact test with Benjamini-Hochberg correction, at a threshold of adjusted p below 0.01, was used to find clones that differed between time points or between blood and tumor. TCRdb provides this immuneACCESS table in a form limited to in-frame rearrangements. Some clones are lacking; in checked studies, under half of them reflect an unresolved V gene, and why the rest are absent is not known. That table is the source of V, J and clone size, and D and trimming were worked out from the DNA. Present in this sample are tens of thousands of clones, approximately 86% of which were seen just once. The ten most abundant clones make up under 3% of the sample.

The CDR3 covers 19 residues, taking in both the cysteine and the phenylalanine. Of all the DNA, just the CDR3 is kept, 57 bases in frame from base 1. CDR1 is given as SEHNR and CDR2 as FQNEAQ, both from the germline V gene (reference sequence). Trimming takes 7 bases off V and 2 bases off J; junction bases not matched to a gene: 14. Sequences were derived from PBMCs, sampled around atezolizumab (anti-PD-L1) treatment. The TCR sequence derives from a man aged 50-60 years with urothelial cancer. Recombination linked TRBV7-9 to TRBJ2-1; the central 13 bases match TRBD2. This receptor carries the CDR3 CASIGTGTSGIGAYNEQFF. The nucleotides are TGTGCCAGCATCGGTACCGGGACTAGCGGGATCGGTGCCTACAATGAGCAGTTCTTC.